Below, one T cell receptor (beta chain) is given with its context. Among the donors, all were Caucasian adults who lived in Nashville, Tennessee. From CD4+ cells came CD45RA+ naive and CD45RA-negative memory subsets. This CDR3 contains 15 residues. Germline-derived CDR1 and CDR2 are SGHVT and SQSDAQ. Trimming removed 3 bases from V and 0 bases from J, with 9 bases in between. The sample is drawn from a study of shared clonotypes between healthy human individuals. On the study more broadly: Every donor yielded three CD4 naive, three CD4 memory, two CD8 naive and one CD8 memory plate.

Genomic DNA of each subset was evenly split across several immunoSEQ plates. Measured with immunoSEQ multiplex PCR; TCRdb has only the in-frame clones, and not every one. The table shows 1,500,000 or so clones, with roughly 96% occurring only once. The specimen was naive CD4+ T cells sorted from blood. As to subset: CD45RA+ positively selected. The origin of this receptor is a man younger than 45 in good health. The rearrangement joins TRBV7-4 to TRBJ1-3; D is unclear. The DNA of the CDR3 is TGTGCCAGCAGCTTTATCCCGGGCTCTGGAAACACCATATATTTT. It is translated as CASSFIPGSGNTIYF. The whole variable domain, remainder taken from reference TRBV7-4 and TRBJ1-3, is GAGVSQSPRYKVAKRGRDVALRCDSISGHVTLYWYRQTLGQGSEVLTYSQSDAQRDKSGRPSGRFSAERPERSVSTLKIQRTEQGDSAVYLCASSFIPGSGNTIYFGEGSWLTVV.